This T cell receptor (beta chain) was retrieved from a study of PD-1 blockade in mismatch repair-deficient tumors. Study-level results: After pembrolizumab, tumor-resident clones rose rapidly, then generally contracted before radiologic responses.

TCRs were sequenced from a few patients responding to pembrolizumab. TCRdb keeps only in-frame clones here, not all; method: immunoSEQ multiplex PCR. The repertoire holds more than 20,000 clones, roughly 86% seen once, with 15% to 20% in the top ten. As concerns this clone: Its target is not known.

Germline CDR1 is GTSNPN and CDR2 is SVGIG (reference sequence). This CDR3 is 15 amino acids long. V shed 3 bases and J 1 base; nucleotides not matched to a gene: 5. The chain has TRBV30 and TRBJ2-3, with 9 bases fitting TRBD1. Material: peripheral blood, obtained 2 weeks after starting pembrolizumab. This receptor was taken from an adult with mismatch repair-deficient cancer. CDR3 protein: CAWSPGQGGTDTQYF. The CDR3 coding sequence is TGTGCCTGGAGCCCGGGACAGGGAGGCACAGATACGCAGTATTTT.